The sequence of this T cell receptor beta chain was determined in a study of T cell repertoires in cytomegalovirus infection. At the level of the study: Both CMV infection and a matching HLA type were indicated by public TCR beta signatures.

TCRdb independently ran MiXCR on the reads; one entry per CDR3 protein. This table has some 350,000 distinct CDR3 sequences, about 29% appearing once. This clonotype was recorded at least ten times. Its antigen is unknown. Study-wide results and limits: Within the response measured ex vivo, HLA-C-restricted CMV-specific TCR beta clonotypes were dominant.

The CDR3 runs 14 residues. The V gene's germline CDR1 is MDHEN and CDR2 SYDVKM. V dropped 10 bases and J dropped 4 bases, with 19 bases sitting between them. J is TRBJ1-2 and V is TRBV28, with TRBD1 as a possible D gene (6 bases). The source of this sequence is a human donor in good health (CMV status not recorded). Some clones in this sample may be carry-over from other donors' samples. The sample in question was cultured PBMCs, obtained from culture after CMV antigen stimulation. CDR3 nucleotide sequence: TGTGCCACCTCCCGGGACACGAAGGGCTATGGCTACACCTTC. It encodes CATSRDTKGYGYTF.